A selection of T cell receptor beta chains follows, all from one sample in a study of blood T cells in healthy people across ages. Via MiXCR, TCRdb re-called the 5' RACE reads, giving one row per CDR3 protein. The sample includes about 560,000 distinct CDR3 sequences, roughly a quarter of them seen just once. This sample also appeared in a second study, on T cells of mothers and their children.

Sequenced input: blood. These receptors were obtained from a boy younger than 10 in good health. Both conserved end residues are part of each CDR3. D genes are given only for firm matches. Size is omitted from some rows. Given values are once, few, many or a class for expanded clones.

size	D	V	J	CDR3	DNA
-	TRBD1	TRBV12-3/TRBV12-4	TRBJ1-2	CASSRTGYYYGYTF	TGTGCCAGCAGCAGGACAGGGTATTACTATGGCTACACCTTC
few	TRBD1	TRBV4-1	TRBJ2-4	CASSQVKGGGYIQYF	TGCGCCAGCAGCCAAGTGAAAGGGGGCGGTTACATTCAGTACTTC
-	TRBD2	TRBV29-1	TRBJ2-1	CSGGLAGDSYNEQFF	TGCAGCGGGGGACTAGCGGGGGACTCCTACAATGAGCAGTTCTTC
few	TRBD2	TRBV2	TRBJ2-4	CASSERGLAGADIQYF	TGTGCCAGCAGTGAGAGAGGACTAGCGGGGGCGGACATTCAGTACTTC
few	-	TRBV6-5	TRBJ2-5	CAAKMRRDFGTQYF	TGTGCAGCGAAGATGCGGCGAGACTTTGGGACCCAGTACTTC
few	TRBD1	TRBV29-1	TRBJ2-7	CSVRQGWILYF	TGCAGCGTTAGACAGGGCTGGATACTGTACTTC
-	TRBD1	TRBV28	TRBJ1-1	CATRQGATAAFF	TGTGCCACCCGACAGGGGGCAACAGCCGCTTTCTTT
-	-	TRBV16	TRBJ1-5	CASSLQGAQGQPQHF	TGTGCCAGCAGCCTACAGGGAGCCCAGGGTCAGCCCCAGCATTTT
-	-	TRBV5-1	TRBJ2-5	CASSSLREMYF	TGCGCCAGCAGCTCGCTCAGGGAGATGTACTTC
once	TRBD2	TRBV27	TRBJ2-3	CASSLRLAGASDTQYF	TGTGCCAGCAGTCTCCGACTAGCGGGGGCCTCAGATACGCAGTATTTT
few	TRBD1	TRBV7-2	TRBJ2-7	CASIARDRSSYEQYF	TGTGCCAGCATCGCTCGGGACAGGAGCTCCTACGAGCAGTACTTC
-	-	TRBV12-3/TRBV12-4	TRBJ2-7	CASSDSRSYEQYF	TGTGCCAGCAGCGACTCTAGGTCCTACGAGCAGTACTTC
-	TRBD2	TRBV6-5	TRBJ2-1	CASSYFLAAPHNEQFF	TGTGCCAGCAGTTACTTCCTAGCGGCCCCTCACAATGAGCAGTTCTTC
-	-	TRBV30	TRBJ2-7	CARSVGPGDEQYF	TGTGCCCGGAGTGTCGGCCCAGGGGACGAGCAGTACTTC
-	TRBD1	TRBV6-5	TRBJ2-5	CASSYATGIGQYF	TGTGCCAGCAGTTACGCGACAGGGATTGGACAGTACTTC
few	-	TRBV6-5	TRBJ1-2	CASSYSVTQKYGYTF	TGTGCCAGCAGTTACTCGGTCACTCAGAAATATGGCTACACCTTC
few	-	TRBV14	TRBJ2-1	CASSQDPAGYNEQFF	TGTGCCAGCAGCCAAGACCCAGCCGGTTACAATGAGCAGTTCTTC
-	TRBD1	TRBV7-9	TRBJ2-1	CASSSDRVFNEQFF	TGTGCCAGCAGCTCCGACAGGGTGTTCAATGAGCAGTTCTTC
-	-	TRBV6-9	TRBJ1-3	CASSPGHSGNTIYF	TGTGCCAGCAGTCCGGGACACTCTGGAAACACCATATATTTT
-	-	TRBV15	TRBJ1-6	CATSRGEGGNSPLHF	TGTGCCACCAGCAGAGGGGAGGGGGGAAATTCACCCCTCCACTTT
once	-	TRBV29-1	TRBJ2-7	CSLKWVQYF	TGCAGCCTAAAGTGGGTGCAGTACTTC
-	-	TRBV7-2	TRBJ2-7	CASSSAAGLSYEQYF	TGTGCCAGCAGCTCGGCTGCGGGGCTTTCTTACGAGCAGTACTTC
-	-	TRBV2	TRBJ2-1	CASSETAQAQFF	TGTGCCAGCAGTGAAACAGCTCAAGCGCAGTTCTTC
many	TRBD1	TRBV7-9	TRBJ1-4	CASSLGDRVAEKLFF	TGTGCCAGCAGCTTAGGGGACAGAGTCGCCGAAAAACTGTTTTTT
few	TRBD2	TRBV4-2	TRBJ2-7	CASSPGRGGVYEQYF	TGTGCCAGCAGCCCTGGGCGGGGGGGGGTCTACGAGCAGTACTTC